The 32 T cell receptor beta chains presented below share a single source sample, sequenced in a study of T cell changes during pregnancy in multiple sclerosis. Measured with immunoSEQ multiplex PCR; TCRdb has only the in-frame clones, and not every one. The sample gives around 80,000 clones, approximately 90% of which show up once; about 2.5% is in the top ten. The source material was peripheral blood, sampled before pregnancy. The receptors were gathered from a female donor with multiple sclerosis, enrolled in a pregnancy study.

DNA of the CDR3: TGTGCCAGCAGCTTAGCCGTTAGCTCCTACAATGAGCAGTTCTTC. This sequence encodes CASSLAVSSYNEQFF. The V and J genes are TRBV5-4 and TRBJ2-1; D call uncertain. V lost 2 bases and J 0 bases, leaving 9 bases between the germline ends. The CDR3 consists of 15 residues. Germline V lookup: CDR1 SGHNT, CDR2 YYREEE (reference sequence).

The chain has TRBV28 and TRBJ2-7; 12 nucleotides agree with TRBD2. From germline, CDR1 is MDHEN and CDR2 SYDVKM. V was clipped by 5 bases and J by 1 base; unmatched bases: 3. The CDR3 runs 15 residues. CDR3 sequence (DNA): TGTGCCAGCAGTAGACTAGCGGGAGAATCCTACGAGCAGTACTTC. It is translated as CASSRLAGESYEQYF.

This sequence joins TRBV14 and TRBJ2-1; 9 bases match TRBD2. Losses at the gene ends were 4 bases for V and 7 bases for J; bases not matched to a gene: 14. The CDR3 covers 17 residues. Germline CDR1 SGHDN, CDR2 FVKESK. The CDR3 sequence: CASSRRGSSGILNEQFF. The CDR3 bases are TGTGCCAGCAGCCGACGGGGGTCTAGCGGGATTCTTAATGAGCAGTTCTTC.

V usage is TRBV4-1 and J usage is TRBJ2-3; a weak D match, TRBD2 (6 bases). CDR1 and CDR2 from the germline V gene are MGHRA and YSYEKL. V dropped 3 bases and J dropped 12 bases, with 16 bases sitting between them. There are 13 residues in the CDR3. This chain's CDR3 is CASSHAGTPLQYF. The CDR3, as DNA: TGCGCCAGCAGCCATGCCGGGACTCCACTTCAGTATTTT.

The chain carries TRBV5-1 and TRBJ2-5, with 7 bases identical to TRBD1. The germline CDR1 and CDR2 sequences are SGHRS and YFSETQ. The CDR3 spans 16 residues. The J segment lost 2 bases and the V segment lost 5 bases, leaving 12 bases of the junction unmatched. The CDR3 loop reads CASRLGLLQGQETQYF. The DNA of the CDR3 is TGCGCCAGCAGACTTGGTTTACTACAGGGGCAAGAGACCCAGTACTTC.

This clone is a singleton in its sample. The chain is built from TRBV19 and TRBJ1-5; no definite D call. The germline V and J ends were trimmed by 8 bases and 6 bases, with 14 bases remaining between them. The length of the CDR3 is 13 residues. CDR1 LNHDA and CDR2 SQIVND come from the germline V gene (reference sequence). The CDR3 region has the DNA TGTGCCAGTGCAGGAGGAATGGCTCAGCCCCAGCATTTT. This codes for CASAGGMAQPQHF.

The chain has TRBV19 and TRBJ2-1; no reliable D call. CDR1 LNHDA and CDR2 SQIVND come from the germline V gene (reference sequence). The CDR3 consists of 18 residues. Trimming took off 6 bases at V and 0 bases at J, with 21 bases between the two ends. CDR3 sequence reads: CASRENPAERSSYNEQFF. The CDR3 nucleotides read TGTGCCAGTAGGGAGAATCCCGCGGAAAGGAGCTCCTACAATGAGCAGTTCTTC.

This clone was detected once. This chain connects TRBV28 to TRBJ1-4, with D possibly being TRBD1 (6 bases). Germline V CDR1 and CDR2: MDHEN, SYDVKM. The CDR3 extends over 14 amino acids. The V end was cut by 4 bases, the J end by 5 bases, with 11 bases between. CDR3 protein: CASSSDRNNEKLFF. CDR3 nucleotides: TGTGCCAGCAGTTCCGACAGGAACAATGAAAAACTGTTTTTT.

This clone was seen only a few times. The chain couples TRBV19 to TRBJ1-2; possibly TRBD1 for D (6 bases). This CDR3 has 14 amino acids. V was clipped by 5 bases and J by 0 bases, with 10 bases between them. In germline, CDR1 is LNHDA, CDR2 SQIVND (reference sequence). CDR3 protein: CASSSGQPNYGYTF. As DNA, the CDR3 is TGTGCCAGTAGTTCAGGACAGCCTAACTATGGCTACACCTTC.

The V call is TRBV6-5, the J call TRBJ2-7; D possibly corresponds to TRBD1 (5 bases). CDR3 length: 13 residues. Germline V CDR1 and CDR2: MNHEY, SVGAGI. Trimming left V 2 bases short and J 6 bases short, with 11 bases between. The CDR3 protein is CASSYRQGGEQYF. Here the CDR3 DNA reads TGTGCCAGCAGTTACCGCCAGGGCGGCGAGCAGTACTTC.

The genes are TRBV4-3 and TRBJ2-3, with a weak D call TRBD2 (6 bases). The germline V and J ends were trimmed by 4 bases and 2 bases, with 13 bases remaining between them. Germline assignment: CDR1 LGHNA and CDR2 YSLEER. CDR3 length equals 15 residues. CDR3 region: CASSLSSGSTDTQYF. The CDR3 nucleotides read TGCGCCAGCAGCCTCAGTAGCGGATCCACAGATACGCAGTATTTT.

The chain recombines TRBV6-5 with TRBJ1-2; D call uncertain. There are 13 residues in the CDR3. V shed 2 bases and J shed 4 bases, with 8 bases lying between them. The germline V gene encodes CDR1 MNHEY and CDR2 SVGAGI. The chain's CDR3 is CASSYGGSYGYTF. For the CDR3, the DNA is TGTGCCAGCAGTTACGGAGGAAGCTATGGCTACACCTTC.

The J gene is TRBJ1-4, the V gene TRBV19; 10 nucleotides line up with TRBD1. The ends lost 10 bases at V and 15 bases at J; junction bases unmatched: 17. Germline V gives CDR1 LNHDA, CDR2 SQIVND (reference sequence). The CDR3 covers 14 residues. The CDR3 nucleotides are TGTGCCACTATGGACAGGGGGAGTATTCATGGATTGTTTTTT. It codes for CATMDRGSIHGLFF.

The V and J genes are TRBV4-3 and TRBJ2-7; D gene uncertain. This CDR3 region has 15 residues. Per the germline V gene, CDR1 is LGHNA and CDR2 is YSLEER. V was clipped by 4 bases and J by 4 bases, with 17 bases between them. The CDR3 DNA sequence: TGCGCCAGCAGCCTAACTCTGAGCATCTCGTACGAGCAGTACTTC. This encodes CASSLTLSISYEQYF.

The chain couples TRBV13 to TRBJ2-1, with 7 nucleotides matching TRBD2. The V and J ends lost 5 bases and 7 bases, in that order; junction bases with no gene match: 5. This CDR3 has 13 amino acids. Germline values: CDR1 PRHDT, CDR2 FYEKMQ (reference sequence). CDR3 sequence reads: CASSPGGGNEQFF. The CDR3 DNA follows: TGTGCCAGCAGCCCGGGCGGGGGAAATGAGCAGTTCTTC.

The chain couples TRBV27 to TRBJ2-7; perhaps TRBD1 as D (6 bases). Per germline, CDR1 MNHEY and CDR2 SMNVEV (reference sequence). The CDR3 consists of 15 residues. The V and J ends lost 3 bases and 2 bases respectively, with 14 bases between them. The CDR3 reads CASSFSQGVAYEQYF. The DNA for the CDR3 is TGTGCCAGCAGTTTCTCACAGGGAGTCGCCTACGAGCAGTACTTC.

The genes are TRBV5-4 and TRBJ2-3; TRBD1 matches 8 bases. Germline values: CDR1 SGHNT, CDR2 YYREEE (reference sequence). The CDR3 is 17 residues long. The V gene end was trimmed by 2 bases and the J gene end by 2 bases; junction bases not matched to a gene: 10. The CDR3 sequence is CASSFLMTGAFTDTQYF. CDR3 bases: TGTGCCAGCAGCTTCTTAATGACAGGGGCCTTCACAGATACGCAGTATTTT.

The CDR3 DNA is TGTGCCAGCAGTTTTCGACAGGGTCCCTACAATGAGCAGTTCTTC. Amino acid sequence: CASSFRQGPYNEQFF. The V call is TRBV28, the J call TRBJ2-1; 7 bases align to TRBD1. Germline assignment: CDR1 MDHEN and CDR2 SYDVKM. With V trimmed by 3 bases and J by 2 bases, 4 bases remained unmatched. The CDR3 loop spans 15 amino acids.

This chain uses TRBV29-1 with TRBJ1-1; possibly TRBD1 for D (5 bases). The V end was cut by 6 bases, the J end by 2 bases, with 16 bases between. Germline loops: CDR1 SQVTM, CDR2 ANQGSEA. The CDR3 contains 14 residues. DNA for the CDR3: TGCAGCGTGGGGGGAGGGAAGGAAAACACTGAAGCTTTCTTT. It is translated as CSVGGGKENTEAFF.

The chain links TRBV28 to TRBJ1-2; 9 positions match TRBD1. Trimming took 3 bases from V and 7 from J; bases not matched to a gene: 6. CDR1 and CDR2 (germline): MDHEN, SYDVKM. CDR3 length: 14 residues. The CDR3 loop is CASSFRDRGAGYTF. The CDR3, as DNA: TGTGCCAGCAGTTTCCGTGACAGGGGGGCTGGCTACACCTTC.

In DNA, the CDR3 is TGTGCCAGCAGTACAAGCGGGAGGGCCTTCTACGAGCAGTACTTC. Its protein is CASSTSGRAFYEQYF. This sequence joins TRBV28 and TRBJ2-7; 10 bases are a match to TRBD2. The CDR3 sequence is 15 residues long. Trimming took 5 bases from V and 3 from J; bases not matched to a gene: 7. Germline V gene lookup returns CDR1 MDHEN and CDR2 SYDVKM.

In this sample, this clone turned up once. The CDR3 bases are TGTGCCAGCAGCTTAGAAGGGGGCCCCCACGAGCAGTACTTC. Amino acids: CASSLEGGPHEQYF. V is TRBV7-9 and J is TRBJ2-7; 7 nucleotides line up with TRBD1. Germline trimming cut 1 base from V and 5 bases from J; bases unmatched to any gene: 5. Germline lookup yields CDR1 SEHNR and CDR2 FQNEAQ (reference sequence). CDR3 length equals 14 residues.

The chain uses TRBV9 and TRBJ2-5, with a possible D match to TRBD2 (5 bases). This CDR3 contains 14 residues. The V and J ends lost 1 base and 5 bases respectively, with 12 bases between them. Germline CDR1 and CDR2: SGDLS and YYNGEE. Here the CDR3 reads CASSVTSGMETQYF. In DNA, the CDR3 is TGTGCCAGCAGCGTAACGTCGGGAATGGAGACCCAGTACTTC.

The J gene is TRBJ2-1, the V gene TRBV19; 8 bases match TRBD2. V trimming: 9 bases; J trimming: 4 bases; junction bases outside the gene matches: 14. This CDR3 has 16 amino acids. The germline CDR1 and CDR2 sequences are LNHDA and SQIVND (reference sequence). The CDR3 DNA follows: TGTGCCAGCAGTCAGGCTAGCGGGCATCAATACAATGAGCAGTTCTTC. Translated: CASSQASGHQYNEQFF.

This clone is a singleton in its sample. The chain links TRBV6-1 to TRBJ2-7; TRBD2 agrees at 9 bases. Looked up from germline, CDR1 is MNHNS and CDR2 is SASEGT. The CDR3 totals 15 residues. Trimming cost V 5 bases and J 1 base; bases outside gene matches: 6. The CDR3 DNA is TGTGCCAGCAGTCTCCGGGGACTAGCATCCTACGAGCAGTACTTC. Translation gives CASSLRGLASYEQYF.

The chain employs TRBV19 and TRBJ2-2; 9 bases are a match to TRBD1. CDR3 length: 16 residues. CDR1 is LNHDA and CDR2 is SQIVND in the germline V gene (reference sequence). J was trimmed by 5 bases and V by 4 bases; bases with no gene match: 8. The CDR3 nucleotides read TGTGCCAGTAGTAGGGACAGGGTCGTAAATACCGGGGAGCTGTTTTTT. This gives the protein CASSRDRVVNTGELFF.

This clone was seen once. The DNA of the CDR3 is TGTGCCAGCAGTTTGTATGTAGCGGGGTACGAGCAGTACTTC. Its translation: CASSLYVAGYEQYF. The rearrangement joins TRBV27 to TRBJ2-7, with TRBD2 identical over 8 bases. The V gene's germline CDR1 is MNHEY and CDR2 SMNVEV (reference sequence). The CDR3 has 14 residues. V gave up 3 bases and J gave up 4 bases; unmatched junction bases: 5.

V gene TRBV19 combines with J gene TRBJ1-2; no firm D call. CDR1 and CDR2 (germline): LNHDA, SQIVND (reference sequence). The length of the CDR3 is 12 residues. V lost 7 bases and J 7 bases, leaving 13 bases between the germline ends. The CDR3 loop reads CASTMGGIGYTF. CDR3 DNA sequence: TGTGCCAGTACCATGGGAGGTATTGGCTACACCTTC.

V is TRBV6-4 and J is TRBJ2-1; 14 bases map to TRBD2. The CDR3 spans 15 residues. J was trimmed by 7 bases and V by 2 bases; bases with no gene match: 1. Per germline, CDR1 MRHNA and CDR2 SNTAGT. Written as DNA, the CDR3 is TGTGCCAGCAGTGACCGACTAGCGGGAGGGAATGAGCAGTTCTTC. Translated, it gives CASSDRLAGGNEQFF.

This CDR3 reads CASSERLNTGELFF. DNA for the CDR3: TGTGCCAGCAGTGAGCGTCTCAACACCGGGGAGCTGTTTTTT. The chain has TRBV7-9 and TRBJ2-2, with D hard to call. There are 14 residues in the CDR3. V lost 6 bases to trimming and J lost 2 bases, with 10 bases between them. CDR1 and CDR2 (germline): SEHNR, FQNEAQ (reference sequence).

The gene calls are TRBV5-4 and TRBJ2-5, with unresolved D. V was pared by 4 bases and J by 3 bases, with 7 bases between. CDR1 is SGHNT and CDR2 is YYREEE in the germline V gene (reference sequence). This CDR3 region has 12 residues. Here the CDR3 DNA reads TGTGCCAGCAGCCTACCTAAAGAGACCCAGTACTTC. Its translation is CASSLPKETQYF.

This chain joins TRBV5-1 and TRBJ2-3; perhaps TRBD1 as D (6 bases). V was clipped by 7 bases and J by 0 bases, with 15 bases between them. The CDR3 runs 15 residues. Germline values: CDR1 SGHRS, CDR2 YFSETQ. The CDR3: CASDHGTTSTDTQYF. CDR3 DNA sequence: TGCGCCAGCGACCACGGGACAACTAGCACAGATACGCAGTATTTT.